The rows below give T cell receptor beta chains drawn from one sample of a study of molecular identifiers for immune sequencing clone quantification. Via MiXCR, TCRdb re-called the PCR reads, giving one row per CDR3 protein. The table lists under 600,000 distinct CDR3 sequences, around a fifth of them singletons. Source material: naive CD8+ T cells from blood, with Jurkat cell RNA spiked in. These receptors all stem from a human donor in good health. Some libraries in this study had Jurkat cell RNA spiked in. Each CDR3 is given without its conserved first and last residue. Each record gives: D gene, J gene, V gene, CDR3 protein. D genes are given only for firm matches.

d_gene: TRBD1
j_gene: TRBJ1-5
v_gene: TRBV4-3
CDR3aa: ASSQGGQGAQPQH

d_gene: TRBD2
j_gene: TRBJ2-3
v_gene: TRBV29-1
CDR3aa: SVELTSGSSDTQY

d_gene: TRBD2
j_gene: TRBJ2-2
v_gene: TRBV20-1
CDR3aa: SARDPSMYSGEPF

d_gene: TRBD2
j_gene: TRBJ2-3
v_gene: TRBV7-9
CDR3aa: ASRVLAGEFPSTDTQY

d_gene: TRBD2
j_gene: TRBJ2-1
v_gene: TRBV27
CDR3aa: ASSPQGSGSSYNEQF

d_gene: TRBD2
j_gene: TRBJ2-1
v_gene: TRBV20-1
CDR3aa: SARGLAGEGSYNEQF

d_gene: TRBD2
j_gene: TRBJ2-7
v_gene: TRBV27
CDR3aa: ASSSTSGRAHEQY

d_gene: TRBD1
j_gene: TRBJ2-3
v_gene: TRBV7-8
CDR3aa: ASSLTGTDGDTQY

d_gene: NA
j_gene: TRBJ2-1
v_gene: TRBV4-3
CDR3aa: ASSQDFSRLSYNEQF

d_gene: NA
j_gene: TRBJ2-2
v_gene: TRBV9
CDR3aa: ASSVDCTGELF

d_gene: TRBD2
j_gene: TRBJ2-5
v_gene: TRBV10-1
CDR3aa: AKNLAGGPLVQETQY

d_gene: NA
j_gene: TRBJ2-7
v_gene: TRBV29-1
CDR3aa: SVEWAGSPYEQY

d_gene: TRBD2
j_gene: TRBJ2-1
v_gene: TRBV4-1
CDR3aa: ASSQVAGYNEQF

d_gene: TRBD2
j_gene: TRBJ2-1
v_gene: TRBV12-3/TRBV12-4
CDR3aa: VSSLMAGGGYEQF

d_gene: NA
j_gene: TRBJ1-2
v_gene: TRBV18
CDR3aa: ASSPGYGYT

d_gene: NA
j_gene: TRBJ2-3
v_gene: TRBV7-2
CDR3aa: ASSPVGGTSTDTQY

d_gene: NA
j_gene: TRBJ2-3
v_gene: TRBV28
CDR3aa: ASSQGGRGTPFTDTQY

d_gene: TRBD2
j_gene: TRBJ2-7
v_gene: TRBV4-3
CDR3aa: ASSQHIAGGYEQY

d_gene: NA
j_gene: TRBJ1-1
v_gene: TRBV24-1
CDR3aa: ATSDSHLTEQAF

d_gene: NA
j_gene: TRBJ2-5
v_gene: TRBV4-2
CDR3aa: ASSQVEVPGETQY

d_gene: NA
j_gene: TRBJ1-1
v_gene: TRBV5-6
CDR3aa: ASSSGLSTEAF

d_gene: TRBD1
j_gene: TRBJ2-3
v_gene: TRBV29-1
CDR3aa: SVDLGGADTQY

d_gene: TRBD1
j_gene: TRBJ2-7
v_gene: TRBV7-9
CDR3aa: ASSLETGVDEQY

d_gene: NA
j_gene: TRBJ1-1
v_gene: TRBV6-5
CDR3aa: ASSTDNMNTEAF

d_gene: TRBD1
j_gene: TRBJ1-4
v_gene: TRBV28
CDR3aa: ASSPLGQVRLEEKLF

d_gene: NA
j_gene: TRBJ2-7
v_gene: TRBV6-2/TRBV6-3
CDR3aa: ASSYGPLHDYEQY

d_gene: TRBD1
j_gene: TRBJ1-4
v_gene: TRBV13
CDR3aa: ASSKIPGQANEKLF

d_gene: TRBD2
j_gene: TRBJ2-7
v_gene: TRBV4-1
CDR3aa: ASSSHLSGGEPYEQY

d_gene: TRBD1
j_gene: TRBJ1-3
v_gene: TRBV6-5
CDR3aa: ASSPTGISGNTIY

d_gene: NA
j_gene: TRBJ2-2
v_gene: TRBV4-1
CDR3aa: ASSPLLGNTGELF

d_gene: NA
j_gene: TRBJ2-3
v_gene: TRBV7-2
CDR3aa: ASSFSSAGTGTQY

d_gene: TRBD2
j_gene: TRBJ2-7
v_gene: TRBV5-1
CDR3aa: ASSCLADLHEQY

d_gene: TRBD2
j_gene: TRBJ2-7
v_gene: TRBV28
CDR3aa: ASATGGSYEQY

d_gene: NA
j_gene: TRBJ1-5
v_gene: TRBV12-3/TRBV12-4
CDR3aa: ASSRMDQPQH

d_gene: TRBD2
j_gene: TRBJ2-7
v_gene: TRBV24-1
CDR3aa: ATSFSGNAEQY

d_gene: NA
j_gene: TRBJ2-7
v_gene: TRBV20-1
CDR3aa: SARHRQLTHEQY

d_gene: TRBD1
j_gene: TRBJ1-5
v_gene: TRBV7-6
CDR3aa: ASSFHRGDQPQH

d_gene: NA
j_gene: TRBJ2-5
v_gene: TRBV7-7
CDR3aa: ASSPYRQETQY

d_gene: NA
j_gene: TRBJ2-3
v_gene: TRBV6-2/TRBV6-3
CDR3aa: ASKHHPDLISADAQY

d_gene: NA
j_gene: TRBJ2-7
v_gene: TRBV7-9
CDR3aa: ASSLAQGRSYEQY

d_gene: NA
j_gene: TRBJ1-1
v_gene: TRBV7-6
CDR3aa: ASSQTTGTRAEAF

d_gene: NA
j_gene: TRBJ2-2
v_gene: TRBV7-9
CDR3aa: ASSSSLNTGELF

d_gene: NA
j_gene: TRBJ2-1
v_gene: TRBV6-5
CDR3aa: ARSYKSGHNEQF

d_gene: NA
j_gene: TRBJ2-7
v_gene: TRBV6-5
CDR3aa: ASRNKGTVYEQY

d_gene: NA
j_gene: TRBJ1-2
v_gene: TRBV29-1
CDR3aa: SVERGSGYT

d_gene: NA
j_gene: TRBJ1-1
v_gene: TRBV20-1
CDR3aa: SAREGRAF

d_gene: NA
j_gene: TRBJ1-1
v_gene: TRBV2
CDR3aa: ASKGAGDITEAL

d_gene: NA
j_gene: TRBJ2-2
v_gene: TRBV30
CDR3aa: AGPRYTGELF